The rows below give T cell receptor beta chains drawn from one sample of a study of cytotoxic CD8 clonotypes in ibrutinib-treated CLL. Sequenced by immunoSEQ multiplex PCR; TCRdb stores in-frame clones only, minus some. This repertoire shows approximately 350,000 clones, approximately 67% found once; its top ten account for roughly 6.7%. The sample in question was PBMCs, obtained after 36 months of ibrutinib treatment. The receptors shown here come from a human donor with chronic lymphocytic leukemia. Both conserved end residues are part of each CDR3. The D gene is left open where the match is weak. Rows may omit the clone size; those that give it use once, few, many or a size class.

CDR3: CASSRGWPDTEAFF
DNA: TGCGCCAGCAGCAGGGGCTGGCCGGACACTGAAGCTTTCTTT
D: .
V: TRBV5-1
size: few
J: TRBJ1-1

CDR3: CASSLLAGTNTDTQYF
DNA: TGTGCCAGCAGCTTATTAGCGGGGACCAACACAGATACGCAGTATTTT
D: TRBD2
V: TRBV7-2
size: .
J: TRBJ2-3

CDR3: CASSPIAGGRSEQYF
DNA: TGTGCCAGCAGTCCCATAGCGGGAGGCCGTAGTGAGCAGTACTTC
D: TRBD2
V: TRBV27
size: .
J: TRBJ2-7

CDR3: CASSPANSPYNEQFF
DNA: TGTGCCAGCTCACCAGCCAATTCACCCTACAATGAGCAGTTCTTC
D: .
V: TRBV18
size: .
J: TRBJ2-1

CDR3: CASSLSGAPTVDTQYF
DNA: TGCGCCAGCAGCTTGTCCGGCGCGCCCACGGTCGATACGCAGTATTTT
D: .
V: TRBV5-1
size: .
J: TRBJ2-3

CDR3: CSVGLQQEQYF
DNA: TGCAGCGTGGGACTCCAGCAGGAGCAGTACTTC
D: .
V: TRBV29-1
size: .
J: TRBJ2-7

CDR3: CASSSGLNNEQFF
DNA: TGTGCCAGCAGCTCAGGGTTAAACAATGAGCAGTTCTTC
D: .
V: TRBV11-3
size: .
J: TRBJ2-1

CDR3: CASSRRHMSSYEQYF
DNA: TGTGCCAGCAGCCGCCGACATATGAGCTCCTACGAGCAGTACTTC
D: .
V: TRBV14
size: .
J: TRBJ2-7

CDR3: CASSSPGLAGGLEETQYF
DNA: TGTGCCAGCAGCTCCCCGGGACTAGCGGGAGGGTTGGAAGAGACCCAGTACTTC
D: TRBD2
V: TRBV11-2
size: .
J: TRBJ2-5

CDR3: CASTFGVSYEQYF
DNA: TGTGCCAGCACGTTCGGGGTTTCCTACGAGCAGTACTTC
D: .
V: TRBV6-1
size: few
J: TRBJ2-7

CDR3: CASSSDTYSGNTIYF
DNA: TGTGCCAGCAGTTCGGACACTTACTCTGGAAACACCATATATTTT
D: .
V: TRBV27
size: .
J: TRBJ1-3

CDR3: CASSRLAGSFTDTQYF
DNA: TGTGCCAGCAGCAGACTAGCGGGGTCTTTCACAGATACGCAGTATTTT
D: .
V: TRBV21-1
size: .
J: TRBJ2-3

CDR3: CASSLGGGSGANVLTF
DNA: TGTGCCAGCAGCTTGGGCGGGGGCTCCGGGGCCAACGTCCTGACTTTC
D: .
V: TRBV5-4
size: .
J: TRBJ2-6

CDR3: CASARTSFTDTQYF
DNA: TGCGCCAGCGCTCGGACATCCTTCACAGATACGCAGTATTTT
D: .
V: TRBV23-1
size: .
J: TRBJ2-3

CDR3: CASRARGQASNQPQHF
DNA: TGTGCCAGCAGGGCCCGGGGACAGGCTAGCAATCAGCCCCAGCATTTT
D: TRBD1
V: TRBV2
size: .
J: TRBJ1-5

CDR3: CASSLAEGAHEQYF
DNA: TGTGCCAGCAGCTTGGCCGAGGGGGCCCACGAGCAGTACTTC
D: TRBD1
V: TRBV5-4
size: .
J: TRBJ2-7

CDR3: CASSPSWVSNQPQHF
DNA: TGTGCCAGCAGCCCCTCCTGGGTTAGCAATCAGCCCCAGCATTTT
D: .
V: TRBV9
size: .
J: TRBJ1-5

CDR3: CASSFRAARGTDTQYF
DNA: TGTGCCAGCAGTTTTAGGGCGGCTCGAGGCACAGATACGCAGTATTTT
D: .
V: TRBV28
size: .
J: TRBJ2-3

CDR3: CASSSGIQVAGFNEQYF
DNA: TGTGCCAGCAGCTCGGGCATTCAGGTAGCGGGATTTAACGAGCAGTACTTC
D: TRBD2
V: TRBV7-9
size: once
J: TRBJ2-7

CDR3: CASSLARFSAGAGANVLTF
DNA: TGTGCCAGCAGCTTGGCCAGATTTAGTGCGGGGGCTGGGGCCAACGTCCTGACTTTC
D: TRBD2
V: TRBV5-4
size: .
J: TRBJ2-6

CDR3: CASRPTGATGELFF
DNA: TGCGCCAGCAGACCGACAGGGGCCACCGGGGAGCTGTTTTTT
D: TRBD1
V: TRBV10-2
size: once
J: TRBJ2-2

CDR3: CASSLVRGVQHF
DNA: TGTGCCAGCAGCTTAGTTCGGGGAGTCCAGCATTTT
D: .
V: TRBV7-2
size: .
J: TRBJ1-5

CDR3: CASSQEDRGQPQHF
DNA: TGCGCCAGCAGCCAGGAAGACAGGGGCCAGCCCCAGCATTTT
D: TRBD1
V: TRBV4-1
size: .
J: TRBJ1-5